This T cell receptor (beta chain) was captured by sequencing in a study of regulatory T cells in long-lasting Graves disease. Many counts were recorded for this clonotype. Arm-PCR with iRepertoire HTBI primers amplified the CDR3 regions for these TCR beta libraries. TCRdb fed the multiplex PCR reads into MiXCR, producing one record per CDR3 protein. Seen here are about 440,000 distinct CDR3 sequences, roughly 17% observed once, and the top ten hold about 10%. Documented time point: newly diagnosed GD, antithyroid drugs for less than 3 months. Extracted RNA from PBMCs served as the source of the TCR library. This CDR3 has 16 residues. Germline V gives CDR1 SGHAT, CDR2 FQDESV (reference sequence). V shed 4 bases and J 2 bases; nucleotides not matched to a gene: 9. The same sample was also used in a study of T cells in Graves' hyperthyroidism and ophthalmopathy.

This sequence joins TRBV11-1 and TRBJ2-7; 9 bases agree with TRBD1. The specimen comprised peripheral blood mononuclear cells (PBMCs), sampled at new diagnosis, from a patient treated with antithyroid drugs. The clonotype comes from a woman aged 25 to 39 with Graves disease. Here the CDR3 reads CASSSNRDRVTYEQYF. For the CDR3, the DNA is TGTGCCAGCAGCTCAAACCGGGACAGGGTCACCTACGAGCAGTACTTC.